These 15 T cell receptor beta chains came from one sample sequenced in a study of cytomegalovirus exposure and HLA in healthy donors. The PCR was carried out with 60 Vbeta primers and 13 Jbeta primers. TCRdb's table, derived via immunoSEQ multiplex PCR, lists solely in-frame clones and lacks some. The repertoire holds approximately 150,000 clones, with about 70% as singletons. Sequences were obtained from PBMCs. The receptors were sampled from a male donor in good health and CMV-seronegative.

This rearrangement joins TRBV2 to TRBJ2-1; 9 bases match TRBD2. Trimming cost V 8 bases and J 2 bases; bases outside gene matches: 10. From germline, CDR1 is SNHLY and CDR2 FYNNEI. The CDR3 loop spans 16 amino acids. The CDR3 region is CASSWGSGGPYNEQFF. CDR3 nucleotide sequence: TGTGCCAGCTCCTGGGGTAGCGGGGGCCCCTACAATGAGCAGTTCTTC.

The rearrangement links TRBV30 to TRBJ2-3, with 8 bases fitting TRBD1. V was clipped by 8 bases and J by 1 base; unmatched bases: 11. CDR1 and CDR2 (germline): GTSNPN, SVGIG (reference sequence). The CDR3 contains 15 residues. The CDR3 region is CAATRTGWGTDTQYF. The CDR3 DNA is TGTGCCGCCACTCGGACAGGGTGGGGCACAGATACGCAGTATTTT.

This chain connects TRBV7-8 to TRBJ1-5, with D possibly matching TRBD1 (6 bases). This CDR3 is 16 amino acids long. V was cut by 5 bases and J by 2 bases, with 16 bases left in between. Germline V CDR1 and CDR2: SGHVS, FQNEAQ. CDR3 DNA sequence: TGTGCCAGCAGCCACCGAGCGGGGGCGGGCAATCAGCCCCAGCATTTT. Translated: CASSHRAGAGNQPQHF.

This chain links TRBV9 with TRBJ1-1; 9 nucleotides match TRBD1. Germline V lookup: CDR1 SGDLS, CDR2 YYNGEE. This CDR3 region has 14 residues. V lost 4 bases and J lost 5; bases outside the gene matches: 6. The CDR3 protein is CASSPGTGRTEAFF. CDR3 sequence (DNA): TGTGCCAGCAGCCCTGGGACAGGGAGGACTGAAGCTTTCTTT.

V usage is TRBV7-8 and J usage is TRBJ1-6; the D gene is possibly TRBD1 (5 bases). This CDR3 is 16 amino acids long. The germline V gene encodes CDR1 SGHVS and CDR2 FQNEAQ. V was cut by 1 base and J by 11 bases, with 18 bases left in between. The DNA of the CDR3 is TGTGCCAGCAGCTTAGGCGGGAGACAGACCTTAACACCCCTCCACTTT. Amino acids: CASSLGGRQTLTPLHF.

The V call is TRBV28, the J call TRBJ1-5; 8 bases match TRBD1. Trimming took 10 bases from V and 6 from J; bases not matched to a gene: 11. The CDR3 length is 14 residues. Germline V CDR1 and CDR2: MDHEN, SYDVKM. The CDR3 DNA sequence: TGTGCCACCCGGACAGGGAGCGAGAGTCAGCCCCAGCATTTT. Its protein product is CATRTGSESQPQHF.

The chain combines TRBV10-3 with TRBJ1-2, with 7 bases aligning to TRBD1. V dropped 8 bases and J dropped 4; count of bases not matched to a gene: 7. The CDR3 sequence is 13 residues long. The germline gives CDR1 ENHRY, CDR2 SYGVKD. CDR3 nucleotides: TGTGCCATCTATCAGGGGGTGGGCTATGGCTACACCTTC. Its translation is CAIYQGVGYGYTF.

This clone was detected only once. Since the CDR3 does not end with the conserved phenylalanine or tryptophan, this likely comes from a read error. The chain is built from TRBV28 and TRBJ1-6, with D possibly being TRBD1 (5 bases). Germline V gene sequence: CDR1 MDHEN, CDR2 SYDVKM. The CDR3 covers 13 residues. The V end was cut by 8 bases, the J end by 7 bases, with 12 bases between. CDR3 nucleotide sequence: TGTGCCAGCCAGAGGGGAGGGAATTCACCCCTCCACCTT. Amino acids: CASQRGGNSPLHL.

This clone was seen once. CDR3 nucleotide sequence: TGTGCCAGCAGCTTCCCGGGACAGGGCGAGCAGTACTTC. Its translation is CASSFPGQGEQYF. The chain carries TRBV7-8 and TRBJ2-7; 9 nucleotides line up with TRBD1. Unmatched junction bases numbered 3, after V lost 3 bases and J lost 6 bases. The CDR3 has 13 amino acids. Germline lookup yields CDR1 SGHVS and CDR2 FQNEAQ.

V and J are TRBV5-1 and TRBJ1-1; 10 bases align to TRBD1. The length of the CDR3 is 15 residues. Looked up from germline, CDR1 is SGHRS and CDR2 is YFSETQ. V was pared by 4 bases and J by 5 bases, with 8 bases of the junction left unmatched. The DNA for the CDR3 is TGCGCCAGCAGCGTATTTTGGACAGGGGGGACTGAAGCTTTCTTT. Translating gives CASSVFWTGGTEAFF.

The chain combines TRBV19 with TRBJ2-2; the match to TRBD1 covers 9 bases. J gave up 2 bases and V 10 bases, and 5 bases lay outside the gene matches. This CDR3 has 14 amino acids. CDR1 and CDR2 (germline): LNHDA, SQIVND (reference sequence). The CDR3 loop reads CAIQGQGNTGELFF. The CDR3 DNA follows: TGTGCCATTCAGGGACAGGGAAACACCGGGGAGCTGTTTTTT.

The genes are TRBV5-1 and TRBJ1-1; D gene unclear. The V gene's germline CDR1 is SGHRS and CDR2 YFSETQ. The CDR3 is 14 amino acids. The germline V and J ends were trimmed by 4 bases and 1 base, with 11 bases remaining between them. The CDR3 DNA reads TGCGCCAGCAGCATCCAGACGGGGAACACTGAAGCTTTCTTT. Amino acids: CASSIQTGNTEAFF.

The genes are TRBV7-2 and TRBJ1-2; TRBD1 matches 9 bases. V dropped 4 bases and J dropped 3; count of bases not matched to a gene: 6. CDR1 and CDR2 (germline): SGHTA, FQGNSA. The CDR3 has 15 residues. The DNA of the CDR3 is TGTGCCAGCAGCTCGCACAGGGGGCGCGACTATGGCTACACCTTC. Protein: CASSSHRGRDYGYTF. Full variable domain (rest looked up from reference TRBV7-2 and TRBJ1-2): GAGVSQSPSNKVTEKGKDVELRCDPISGHTALYWYRQSLGQGLEFLIYFQGNSAPDKSGLPSDRFSAERTGGSVSTLTIQRTQQEDSAVYLCASSSHRGRDYGYTFGSGTRLTVV.

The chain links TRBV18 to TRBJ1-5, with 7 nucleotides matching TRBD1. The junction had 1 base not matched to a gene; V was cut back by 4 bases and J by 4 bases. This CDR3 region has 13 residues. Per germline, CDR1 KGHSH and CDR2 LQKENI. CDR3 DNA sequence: TGTGCCAGCTCACGGGACAGTAATCAGCCCCAGCATTTT. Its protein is CASSRDSNQPQHF.

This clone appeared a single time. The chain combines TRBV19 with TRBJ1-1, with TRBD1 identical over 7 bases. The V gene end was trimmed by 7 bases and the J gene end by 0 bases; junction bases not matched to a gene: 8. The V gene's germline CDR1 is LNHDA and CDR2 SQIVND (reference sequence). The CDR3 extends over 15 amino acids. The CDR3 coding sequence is TGTGCCAGTACCCCTTGGACAGGAATGAACACTGAAGCTTTCTTT. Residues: CASTPWTGMNTEAFF.